This note documents a single TCR beta chain sequence. Treatment meaning: PENTA 11 planned treatment interruption arm or continuous ART arm. These data are taken from a study of HIV-infected children after antiretroviral therapy interruption. Study background: Recorded EBV and CMV exposure existed for most children. Samples from the continuous-treatment group were taken at weeks 0, 48 and 150.

Unique molecular identifiers were included in an RNA-based 3' RACE TCR library. TCRdb re-derived calls from the 3' RACE reads in MiXCR, one entry per CDR3 protein. Altogether over 35,000 distinct CDR3 sequences are present, under 8% being singletons, with the ten largest covering approximately 0.97%. Trimming at V came to 5 bases and at J to 5 bases, leaving 7 bases not matched to a gene. Germline V gene sequence: CDR1 MNHEY, CDR2 SVGAGI. The CDR3 runs 15 residues. The input for sequencing was CD45RA+ CD4+ T cells from PBMCs, pooled from several time points, taken from a donor given antiretroviral therapy, either interrupted or continuous. Subset denoted: naive CD4+ CD45RA+ CD45RO- T cells. The V call is TRBV6-5, the J call TRBJ1-5; TRBD1 matches at 9 bases. This sequence originates from a pool of human donors with HIV. The CDR3 here is CASSTGTGRYQPQHF. The CDR3 bases are TGTGCCAGCAGTACCGGGACAGGGAGATATCAGCCCCAGCATTTT.